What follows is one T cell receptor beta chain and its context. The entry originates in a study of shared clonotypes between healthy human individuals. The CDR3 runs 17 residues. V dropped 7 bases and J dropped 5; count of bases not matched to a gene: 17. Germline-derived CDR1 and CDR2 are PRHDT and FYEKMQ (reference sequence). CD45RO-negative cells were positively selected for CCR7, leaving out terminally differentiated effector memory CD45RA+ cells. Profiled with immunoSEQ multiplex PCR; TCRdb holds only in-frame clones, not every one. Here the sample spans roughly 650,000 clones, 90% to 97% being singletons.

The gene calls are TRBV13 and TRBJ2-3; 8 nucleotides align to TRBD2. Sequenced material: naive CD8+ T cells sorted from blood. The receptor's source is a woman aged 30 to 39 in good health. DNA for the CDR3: TGTGCCAGCACCCTTTATAAGAAGCGGGAGTCACAAGATACGCAGTATTTT. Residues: CASTLYKKRESQDTQYF.